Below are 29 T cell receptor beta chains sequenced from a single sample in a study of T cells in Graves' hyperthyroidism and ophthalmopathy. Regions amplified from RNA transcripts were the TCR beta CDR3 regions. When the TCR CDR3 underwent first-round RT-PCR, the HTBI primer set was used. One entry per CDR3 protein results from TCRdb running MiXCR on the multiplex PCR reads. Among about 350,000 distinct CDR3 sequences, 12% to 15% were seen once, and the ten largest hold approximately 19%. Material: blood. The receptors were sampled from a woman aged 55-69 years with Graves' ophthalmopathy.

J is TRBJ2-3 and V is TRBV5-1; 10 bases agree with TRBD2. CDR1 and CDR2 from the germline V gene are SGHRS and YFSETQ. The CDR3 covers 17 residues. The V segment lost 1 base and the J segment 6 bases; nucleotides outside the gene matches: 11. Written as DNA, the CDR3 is TGCGCCAGCAGCTTGTCTCCTCTAGCGGGAGTGGCGGATACGCAGTATTTT. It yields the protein CASSLSPLAGVADTQYF. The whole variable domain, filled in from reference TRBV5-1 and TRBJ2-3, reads KAGVTQTPRYLIKTRGQQVTLSCSPISGHRSVSWYQQTPGQGLQFLFEYFSETQRNKGNFPGRFSGRQFSNSRSEMNVSTLELGDSALYLCASSLSPLAGVADTQYFGPGTRLTVL.

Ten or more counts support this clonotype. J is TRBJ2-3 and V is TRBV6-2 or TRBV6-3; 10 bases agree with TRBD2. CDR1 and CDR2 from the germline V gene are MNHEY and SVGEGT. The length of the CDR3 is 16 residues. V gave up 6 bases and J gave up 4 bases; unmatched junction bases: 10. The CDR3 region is CASSLAAGGLPDTQYF. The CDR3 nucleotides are TGTGCCAGCAGCCTCGCAGCGGGAGGGCTCCCAGATACGCAGTATTTT.

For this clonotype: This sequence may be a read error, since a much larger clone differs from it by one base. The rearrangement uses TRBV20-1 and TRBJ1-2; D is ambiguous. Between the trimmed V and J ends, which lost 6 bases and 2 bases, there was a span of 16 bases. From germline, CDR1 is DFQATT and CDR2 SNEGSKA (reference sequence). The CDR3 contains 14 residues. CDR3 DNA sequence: TGCAGTGCCAAGGACGTCAGGAGGAACTATGGCTACACCTTC. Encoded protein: CSAKDVRRNYGYTF.

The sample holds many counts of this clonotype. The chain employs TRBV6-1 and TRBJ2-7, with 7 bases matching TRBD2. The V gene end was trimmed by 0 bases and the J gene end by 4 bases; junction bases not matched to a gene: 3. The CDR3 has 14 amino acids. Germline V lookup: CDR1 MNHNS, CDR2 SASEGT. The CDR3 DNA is TGTGCCAGCAGTGAAGCGGGAGGGCCTTACGAGCAGTACTTC. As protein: CASSEAGGPYEQYF.

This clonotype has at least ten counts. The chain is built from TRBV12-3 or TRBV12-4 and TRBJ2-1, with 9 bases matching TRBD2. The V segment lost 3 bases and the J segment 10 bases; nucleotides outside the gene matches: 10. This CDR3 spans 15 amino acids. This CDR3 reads CASSFPSGRTREQFF. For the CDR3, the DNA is TGTGCCAGCAGTTTTCCCAGCGGGAGGACTAGAGAGCAGTTCTTC.

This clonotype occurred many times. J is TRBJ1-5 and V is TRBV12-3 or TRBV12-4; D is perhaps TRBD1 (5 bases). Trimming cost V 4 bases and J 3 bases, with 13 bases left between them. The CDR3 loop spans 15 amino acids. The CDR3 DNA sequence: TGTGCCAGCAGTTCCGCGGGGACTAACAATCAGCCCCAGCATTTT. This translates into CASSSAGTNNQPQHF.

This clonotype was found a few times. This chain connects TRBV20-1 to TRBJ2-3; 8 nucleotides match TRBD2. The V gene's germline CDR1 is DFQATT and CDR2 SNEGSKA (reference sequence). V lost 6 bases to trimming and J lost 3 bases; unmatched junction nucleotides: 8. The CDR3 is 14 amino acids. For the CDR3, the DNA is TGCAGTGCAGCCGGGACTAGAGGTACAGATACGCAGTATTTT. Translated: CSAAGTRGTDTQYF.

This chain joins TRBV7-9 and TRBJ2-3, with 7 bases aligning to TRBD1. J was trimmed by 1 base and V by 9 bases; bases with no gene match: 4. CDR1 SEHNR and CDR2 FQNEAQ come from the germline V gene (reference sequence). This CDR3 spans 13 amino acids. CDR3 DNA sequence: TGTGCCAGACAGGGGATGGGCACAGATACGCAGTATTTT. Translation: CARQGMGTDTQYF.

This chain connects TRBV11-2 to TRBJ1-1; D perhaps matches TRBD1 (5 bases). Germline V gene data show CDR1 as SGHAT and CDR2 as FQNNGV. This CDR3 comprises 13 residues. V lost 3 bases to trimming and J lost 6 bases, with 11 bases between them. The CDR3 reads CASSFRDGAEAFF. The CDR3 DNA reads TGTGCCAGCAGCTTCAGGGATGGGGCTGAAGCTTTCTTT.

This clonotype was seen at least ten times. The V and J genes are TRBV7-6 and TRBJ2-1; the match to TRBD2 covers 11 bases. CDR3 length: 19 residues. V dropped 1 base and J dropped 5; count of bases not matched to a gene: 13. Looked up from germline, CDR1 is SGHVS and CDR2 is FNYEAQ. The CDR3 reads CASSLVGLSSGRKNNEQFF. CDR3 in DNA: TGTGCCAGCAGCTTAGTCGGGTTGTCTAGCGGGAGGAAAAACAATGAGCAGTTCTTC.

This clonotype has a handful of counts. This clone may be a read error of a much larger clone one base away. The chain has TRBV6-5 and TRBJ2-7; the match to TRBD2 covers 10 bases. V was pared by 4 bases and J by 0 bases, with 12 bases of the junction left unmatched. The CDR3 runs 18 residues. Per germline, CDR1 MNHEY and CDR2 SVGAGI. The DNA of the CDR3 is TGTGCCAGCAGTTGCAGACAGGGACTAGCGAGACACTCCTACGAGCAGTACTTC. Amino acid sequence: CASSCRQGLARHSYEQYF.

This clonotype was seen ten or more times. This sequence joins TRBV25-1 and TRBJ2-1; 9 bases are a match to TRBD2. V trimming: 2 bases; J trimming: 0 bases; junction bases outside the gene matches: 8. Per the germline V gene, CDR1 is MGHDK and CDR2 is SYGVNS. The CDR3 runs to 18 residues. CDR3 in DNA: TGTGCCAGCAGTGAACCTGCGGGAGGGCCTAGCTCCTACAATGAGCAGTTCTTC. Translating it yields CASSEPAGGPSSYNEQFF.

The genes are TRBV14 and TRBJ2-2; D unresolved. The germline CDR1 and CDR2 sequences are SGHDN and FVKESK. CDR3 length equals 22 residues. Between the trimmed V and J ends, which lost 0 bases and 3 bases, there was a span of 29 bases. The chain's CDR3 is CASSQDLWSLQSPYLHTGELFF. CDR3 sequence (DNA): TGTGCCAGCAGCCAAGATCTTTGGAGCCTACAGTCCCCCTACCTACACACCGGGGAGCTGTTTTTT.

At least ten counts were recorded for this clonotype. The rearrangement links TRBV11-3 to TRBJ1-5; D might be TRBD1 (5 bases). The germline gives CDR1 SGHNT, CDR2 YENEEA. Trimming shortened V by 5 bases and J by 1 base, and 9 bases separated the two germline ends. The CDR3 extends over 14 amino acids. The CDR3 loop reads CASSQGPSNQPQHF. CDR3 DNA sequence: TGTGCCAGCAGCCAGGGACCCAGCAATCAGCCCCAGCATTTT.

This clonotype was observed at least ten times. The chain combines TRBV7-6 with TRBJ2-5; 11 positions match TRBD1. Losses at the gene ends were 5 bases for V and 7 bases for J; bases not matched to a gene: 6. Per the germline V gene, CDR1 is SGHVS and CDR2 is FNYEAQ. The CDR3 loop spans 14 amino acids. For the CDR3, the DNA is TGTGCCAGCAGCCTAGAGGGGACAGGGGGGACCCAGTACTTC. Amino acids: CASSLEGTGGTQYF.

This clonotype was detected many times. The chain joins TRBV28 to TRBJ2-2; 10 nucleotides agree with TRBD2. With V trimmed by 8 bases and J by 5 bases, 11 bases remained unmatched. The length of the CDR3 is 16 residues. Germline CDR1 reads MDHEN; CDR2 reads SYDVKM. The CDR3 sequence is CASHLPGTSVTGELFF. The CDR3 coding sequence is TGTGCCAGCCACCTCCCCGGGACTAGCGTAACCGGGGAGCTGTTTTTT.

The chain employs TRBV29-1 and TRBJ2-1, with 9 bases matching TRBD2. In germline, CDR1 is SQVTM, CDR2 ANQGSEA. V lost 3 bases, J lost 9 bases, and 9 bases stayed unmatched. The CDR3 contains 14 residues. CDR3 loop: CSVDLLAGRTEQFF. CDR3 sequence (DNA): TGCAGCGTTGATCTGCTAGCGGGAAGAACTGAGCAGTTCTTC.

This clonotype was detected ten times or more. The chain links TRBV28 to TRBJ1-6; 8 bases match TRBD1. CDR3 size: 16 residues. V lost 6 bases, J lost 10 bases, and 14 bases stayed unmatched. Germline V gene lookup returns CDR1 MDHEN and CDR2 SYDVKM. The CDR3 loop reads CASSLPGPGQESPLHF. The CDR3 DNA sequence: TGTGCCAGCAGCTTACCTGGACCGGGACAGGAGTCACCCCTCCACTTT.

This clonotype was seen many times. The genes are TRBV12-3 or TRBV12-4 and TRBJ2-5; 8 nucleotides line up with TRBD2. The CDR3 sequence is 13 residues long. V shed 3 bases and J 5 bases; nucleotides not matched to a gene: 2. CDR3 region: CASSFGGGETQYF. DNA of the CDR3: TGTGCCAGCAGTTTCGGGGGGGGTGAGACCCAGTACTTC.

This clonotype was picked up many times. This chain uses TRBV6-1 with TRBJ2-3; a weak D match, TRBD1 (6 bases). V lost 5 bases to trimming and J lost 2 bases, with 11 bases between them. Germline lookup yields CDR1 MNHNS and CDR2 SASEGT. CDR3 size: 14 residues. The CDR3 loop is CASSLGTNTDTQYF. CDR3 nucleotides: TGTGCCAGCAGTCTCGGGACAAACACAGATACGCAGTATTTT.

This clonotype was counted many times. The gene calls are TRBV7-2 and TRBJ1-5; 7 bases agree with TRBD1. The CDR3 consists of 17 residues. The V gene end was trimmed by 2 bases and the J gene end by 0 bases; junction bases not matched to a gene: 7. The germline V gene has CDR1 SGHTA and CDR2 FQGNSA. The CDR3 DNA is TGTGCCAGCAGCTTACAGGGGGGGCCCTATAGCAATCAGCCCCAGCATTTT. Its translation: CASSLQGGPYSNQPQHF.

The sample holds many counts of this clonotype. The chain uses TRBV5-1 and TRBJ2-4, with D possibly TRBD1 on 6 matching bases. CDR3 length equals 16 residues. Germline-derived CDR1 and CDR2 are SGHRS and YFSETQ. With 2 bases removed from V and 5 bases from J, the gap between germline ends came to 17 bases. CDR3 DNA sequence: TGCGCCAGCAGCTTCACCGGGACACCAGGACAAAACATTCAGTACTTC. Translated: CASSFTGTPGQNIQYF.

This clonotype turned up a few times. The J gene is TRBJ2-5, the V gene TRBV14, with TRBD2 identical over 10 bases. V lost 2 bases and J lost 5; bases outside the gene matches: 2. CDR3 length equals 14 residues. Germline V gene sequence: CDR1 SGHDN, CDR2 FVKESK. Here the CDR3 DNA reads TGTGCCAGCAGCCAACTAGCGGGAGATGAGACCCAGTACTTC. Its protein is CASSQLAGDETQYF.

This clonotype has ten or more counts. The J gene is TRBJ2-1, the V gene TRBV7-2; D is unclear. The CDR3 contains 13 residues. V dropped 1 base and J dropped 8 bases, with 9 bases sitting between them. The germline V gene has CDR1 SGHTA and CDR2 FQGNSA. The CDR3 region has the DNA TGTGCCAGCAGCTTAGAGGTCCTTCATGAGCAGTTCTTC. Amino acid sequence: CASSLEVLHEQFF. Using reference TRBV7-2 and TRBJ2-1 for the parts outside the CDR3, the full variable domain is GAGVSQSPSNKVTEKGKDVELRCDPISGHTALYWYRQSLGQGLEFLIYFQGNSAPDKSGLPSDRFSAERTGGSVSTLTIQRTQQEDSAVYLCASSLEVLHEQFFGPGTRLTVL.

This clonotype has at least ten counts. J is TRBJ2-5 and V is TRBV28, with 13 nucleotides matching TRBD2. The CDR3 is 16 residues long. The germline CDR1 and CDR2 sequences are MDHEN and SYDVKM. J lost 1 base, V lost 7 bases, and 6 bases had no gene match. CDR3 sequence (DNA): TGTGCCAGCACCCTGCGACTAGCGGGAGGCCAAGAGACCCAGTACTTC. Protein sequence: CASTLRLAGGQETQYF.

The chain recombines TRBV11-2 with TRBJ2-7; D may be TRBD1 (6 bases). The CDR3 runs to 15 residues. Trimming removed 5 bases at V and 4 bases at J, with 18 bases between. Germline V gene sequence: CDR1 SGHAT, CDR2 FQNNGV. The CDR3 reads CASSRDRREVYEQYF. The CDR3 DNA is TGTGCCAGCAGCCGCGACAGGAGAGAGGTATACGAGCAGTACTTC.

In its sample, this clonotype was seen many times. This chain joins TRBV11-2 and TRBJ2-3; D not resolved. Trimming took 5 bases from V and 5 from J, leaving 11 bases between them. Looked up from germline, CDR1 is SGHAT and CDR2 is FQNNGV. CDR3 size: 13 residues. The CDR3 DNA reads TGTGCCAGCAGCCCCGTCTTGGGAGATACGCAGTATTTT. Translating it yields CASSPVLGDTQYF.

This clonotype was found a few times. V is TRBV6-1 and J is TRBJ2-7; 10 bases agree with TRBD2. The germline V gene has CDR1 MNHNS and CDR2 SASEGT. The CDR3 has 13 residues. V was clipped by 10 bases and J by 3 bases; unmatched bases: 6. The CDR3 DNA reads TGTGCCATCCTAGCGGGAGATCGCTACGAGCAGTACTTC. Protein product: CAILAGDRYEQYF.

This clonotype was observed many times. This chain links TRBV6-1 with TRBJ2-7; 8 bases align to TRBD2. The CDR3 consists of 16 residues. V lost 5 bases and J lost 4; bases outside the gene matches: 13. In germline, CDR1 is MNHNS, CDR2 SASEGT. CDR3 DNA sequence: TGTGCCAGCAGTTGGGCCTCGGGACTAGAACCTTACGAGCAGTACTTC. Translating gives CASSWASGLEPYEQYF.